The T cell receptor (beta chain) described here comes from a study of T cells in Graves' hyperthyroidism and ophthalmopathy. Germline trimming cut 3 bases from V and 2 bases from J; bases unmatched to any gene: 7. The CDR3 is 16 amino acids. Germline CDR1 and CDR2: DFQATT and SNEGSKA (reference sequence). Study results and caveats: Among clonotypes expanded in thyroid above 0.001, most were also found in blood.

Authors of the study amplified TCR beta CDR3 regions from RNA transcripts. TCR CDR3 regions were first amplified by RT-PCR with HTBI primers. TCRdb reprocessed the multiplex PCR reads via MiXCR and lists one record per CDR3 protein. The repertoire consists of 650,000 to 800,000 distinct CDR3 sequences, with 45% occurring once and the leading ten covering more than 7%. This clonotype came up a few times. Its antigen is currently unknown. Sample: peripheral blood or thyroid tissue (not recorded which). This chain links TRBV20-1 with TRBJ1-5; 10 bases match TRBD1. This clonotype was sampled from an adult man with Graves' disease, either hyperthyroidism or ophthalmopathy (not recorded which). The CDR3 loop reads CSARGTGEAGNQPQHF. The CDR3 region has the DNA TGCAGTGCTAGGGGGACAGGGGAGGCGGGCAATCAGCCCCAGCATTTT.